Listed below are T cell receptor beta chains from one sample, sequenced in a study of vaccination and CD4 T cells after COVID-19. What these receptors recognize is not known. TCRdb passed the PCR reads through MiXCR, listing each CDR3 protein once. The table records approximately 19,000 distinct CDR3 sequences, 55% to 70% of them present only once. What was sequenced was CD4+ T cells from blood, cultured in vitro. The receptors here all came from a human donor who had recovered from COVID-19. The CDR3 runs from the conserved cysteine through the conserved F or W. The D gene is left open where the match is weak. A row's size may be missing; if present it is once, few, many or a size class.

J gene: TRBJ1-6
V gene: TRBV2
D gene: .
clone size: .
CDR3 DNA: TGTGCCAGCAAGGGCGAGGGGCGCTCACCCCTCCACTTT
CDR3 protein: CASKGEGRSPLHF

J gene: TRBJ1-5
V gene: TRBV19
D gene: TRBD1
clone size: medium-sized
CDR3 DNA: TGTGCCAGTCTAAGGGGGCCGCCCGGGGGCAATCAGCCCCAGCATTTT
CDR3 protein: CASLRGPPGGNQPQHF

J gene: TRBJ2-5
V gene: TRBV20-1
D gene: TRBD2
clone size: few
CDR3 DNA: TGCAGTGCTAGGGCGGGAGGGCTGGAGACCCAGTACTTC
CDR3 protein: CSARAGGLETQYF

J gene: TRBJ1-2
V gene: TRBV20-1
D gene: .
clone size: few
CDR3 DNA: TGCAGTGCTAGTCGAGGGGATAATGGCTACACCTTC
CDR3 protein: CSASRGDNGYTF

J gene: TRBJ2-2
V gene: TRBV20-1
D gene: TRBD2
clone size: once
CDR3 DNA: TGCAGTGCTAGGGGCGGGAGACTAGAGAAGTGGGGGGAGCTGTTTTTT
CDR3 protein: CSARGGRLEKWGELFF

J gene: TRBJ1-2
V gene: TRBV4-2
D gene: TRBD1
clone size: .
CDR3 DNA: TGTGCCAGCAGCCAGACAGGGGATGGCTACACCTTC
CDR3 protein: CASSQTGDGYTF

J gene: TRBJ1-2
V gene: TRBV28
D gene: .
clone size: .
CDR3 DNA: TGTGCCAGCAGTTCGCCACCCGGCAGGGGAGGCTATGGCTACACCTTC
CDR3 protein: CASSSPPGRGGYGYTF

J gene: TRBJ1-2
V gene: TRBV14
D gene: .
clone size: few
CDR3 DNA: TGTGCCAGCAGCCAAGTAGGAACAGGGCCGCATGGCTACACCTTC
CDR3 protein: CASSQVGTGPHGYTF

J gene: TRBJ1-6
V gene: TRBV3-1
D gene: .
clone size: .
CDR3 DNA: TGTGCCAGCAGCCAAAGTTCACCCCTCCACTTT
CDR3 protein: CASSQSSPLHF

J gene: TRBJ2-5
V gene: TRBV10-3
D gene: TRBD2
clone size: .
CDR3 DNA: TGTGCCATCAGCCCCGGGACTAGCGGGAGGGCCGTGGAGACCCAGTACTTC
CDR3 protein: CAISPGTSGRAVETQYF

J gene: TRBJ2-5
V gene: TRBV20-1
D gene: .
clone size: few
CDR3 DNA: TGCAGTGCTAGACGTGGGCAGCTCCAAGAGACCCAGTACTTC
CDR3 protein: CSARRGQLQETQYF

J gene: TRBJ2-7
V gene: TRBV7-7
D gene: TRBD2
clone size: .
CDR3 DNA: TGTGCTAGCAGCTTAGGTAGCGGGGCGACCTACGAGCAGTACTTC
CDR3 protein: CASSLGSGATYEQYF

J gene: TRBJ1-5
V gene: TRBV6-1
D gene: .
clone size: .
CDR3 DNA: TGTGCCAGCAGTGACCGGCTATTGCAGCCCCAGCATTTT
CDR3 protein: CASSDRLLQPQHF

J gene: TRBJ2-6
V gene: TRBV21-1
D gene: .
clone size: few
CDR3 DNA: TGTGCCAGCAGCAAATGGAGGCAGTTACCCTCTGGGGCCAACGTCCTGACTTTC
CDR3 protein: CASSKWRQLPSGANVLTF

J gene: TRBJ2-1
V gene: TRBV4-2
D gene: .
clone size: .
CDR3 DNA: TGTGCCAGCAGCCAAGAGATAGGCTCCTACAATGAGCAGTTCTTC
CDR3 protein: CASSQEIGSYNEQFF

J gene: TRBJ2-5
V gene: TRBV20-1
D gene: .
clone size: .
CDR3 DNA: TGCAGTGCGGCCCGCACAGGGCGGGGGGAGACCCAGTACTTC
CDR3 protein: CSAARTGRGETQYF

J gene: TRBJ2-3
V gene: TRBV24-1
D gene: TRBD2
clone size: .
CDR3 DNA: TGTGCCACCAGTGATAAAGGACATTTTCAGACTAGCGGGAGCATGTCAGATACGCAGTATTTT
CDR3 protein: CATSDKGHFQTSGSMSDTQYF

J gene: TRBJ2-3
V gene: TRBV20-1
D gene: TRBD2
clone size: .
CDR3 DNA: TGCAGTGCTAGCGGGACTAGCGGTTCCACAGATACGCAGTATTTT
CDR3 protein: CSASGTSGSTDTQYF

J gene: TRBJ2-7
V gene: TRBV2
D gene: TRBD1
clone size: .
CDR3 DNA: TGTGCCGCTTCGGACAGGGAATTAGGGGAGCAGTACTTC
CDR3 protein: CAASDRELGEQYF

J gene: TRBJ1-4
V gene: TRBV20-1
D gene: .
clone size: .
CDR3 DNA: TGCAGTGCTAGGCTCGGACTCCCAAGAGTGACTAATGAAAAACTGTTTTTT
CDR3 protein: CSARLGLPRVTNEKLFF

J gene: TRBJ2-1
V gene: TRBV7-9
D gene: .
clone size: .
CDR3 DNA: TGTGCCAGCAGCCCCCGTGGGGACTACAATGAGCAGTTCTTC
CDR3 protein: CASSPRGDYNEQFF

J gene: TRBJ1-1
V gene: TRBV2
D gene: .
clone size: few
CDR3 DNA: TGTGCCAGCAGTGAAGGAGGTAGGGGAACAGAAGCTTTCTTT
CDR3 protein: CASSEGGRGTEAFF

J gene: TRBJ2-7
V gene: TRBV16
D gene: .
clone size: .
CDR3 DNA: TGTGCCAGCAGCCGGGAGTACTACGAGCAGTACTTC
CDR3 protein: CASSREYYEQYF

J gene: TRBJ2-1
V gene: TRBV10-3
D gene: TRBD2
clone size: few
CDR3 DNA: TGTGCCATCAGTGACCGGACTAGCGGGGAAACCTACAATGAGCAGTTCTTC
CDR3 protein: CAISDRTSGETYNEQFF

J gene: TRBJ2-7
V gene: TRBV15
D gene: .
clone size: few
CDR3 DNA: TGTGCCACCAGCAGAGATTTTGGGCTACCCCCATACGAGCAGTACTTC
CDR3 protein: CATSRDFGLPPYEQYF

J gene: TRBJ2-1
V gene: TRBV25-1
D gene: TRBD2
clone size: few
CDR3 DNA: TGTGCCAGCAGTGTAAGCGGGGGCAATAGAAGGTTCTCCTACAATGAGCAGTTCTTC
CDR3 protein: CASSVSGGNRRFSYNEQFF